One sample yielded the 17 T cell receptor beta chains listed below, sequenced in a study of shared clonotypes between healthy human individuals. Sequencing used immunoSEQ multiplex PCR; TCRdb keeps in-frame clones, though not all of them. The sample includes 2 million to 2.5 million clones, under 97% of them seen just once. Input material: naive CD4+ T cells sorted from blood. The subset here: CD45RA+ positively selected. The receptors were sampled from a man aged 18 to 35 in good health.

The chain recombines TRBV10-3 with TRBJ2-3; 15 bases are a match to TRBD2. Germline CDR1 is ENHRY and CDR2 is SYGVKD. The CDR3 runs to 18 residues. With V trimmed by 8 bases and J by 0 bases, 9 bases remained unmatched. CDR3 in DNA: TGTGCCATCGCCCCGGGACTAGCGGGGGGCCTTAGCACAGATACGCAGTATTTT. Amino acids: CAIAPGLAGGLSTDTQYF.

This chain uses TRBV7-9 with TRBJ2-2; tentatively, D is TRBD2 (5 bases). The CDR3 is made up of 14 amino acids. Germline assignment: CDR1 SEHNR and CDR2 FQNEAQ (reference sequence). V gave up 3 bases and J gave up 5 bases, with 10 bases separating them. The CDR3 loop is CASSLYDYTGELFF. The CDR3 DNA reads TGTGCCAGCAGCTTGTACGACTATACCGGGGAGCTGTTTTTT.

The CDR3 DNA sequence: TGTGCCAGCAGTAACGCCGGGACTTCCGATACGCAGTATTTT. Protein sequence: CASSNAGTSDTQYF. V is TRBV6-5 and J is TRBJ2-3, with a possible D match to TRBD2 (6 bases). Germline lookup yields CDR1 MNHEY and CDR2 SVGAGI. V was shortened by 5 bases and J by 6 bases, with 15 bases between the two germline ends. The CDR3 is 14 amino acids.

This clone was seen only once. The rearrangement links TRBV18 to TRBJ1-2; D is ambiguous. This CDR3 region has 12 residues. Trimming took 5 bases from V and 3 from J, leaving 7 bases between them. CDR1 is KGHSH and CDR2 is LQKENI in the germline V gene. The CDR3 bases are TGTGCCAGCTCAAGGGCGGACTATGGCTACACCTTC. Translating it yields CASSRADYGYTF.

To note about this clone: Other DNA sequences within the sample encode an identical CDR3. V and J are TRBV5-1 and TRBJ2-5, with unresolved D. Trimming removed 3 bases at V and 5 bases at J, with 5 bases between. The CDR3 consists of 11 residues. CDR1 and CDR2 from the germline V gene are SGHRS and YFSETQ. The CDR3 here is CASSSGETQYF. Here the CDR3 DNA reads TGCGCCAGCAGCTCCGGGGAGACCCAGTACTTC.

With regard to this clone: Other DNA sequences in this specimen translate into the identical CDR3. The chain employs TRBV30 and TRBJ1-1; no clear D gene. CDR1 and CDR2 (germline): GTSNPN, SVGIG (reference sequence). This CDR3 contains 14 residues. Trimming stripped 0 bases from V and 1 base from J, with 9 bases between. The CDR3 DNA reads TGTGCCTGGAGTGTACTTGGGCAGAACACTGAAGCTTTCTTT. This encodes CAWSVLGQNTEAFF.

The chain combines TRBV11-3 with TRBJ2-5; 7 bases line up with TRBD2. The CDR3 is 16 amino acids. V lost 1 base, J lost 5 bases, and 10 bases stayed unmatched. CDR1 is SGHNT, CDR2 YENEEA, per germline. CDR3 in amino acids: CASSLGKTSSPETQYF. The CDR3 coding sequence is TGTGCCAGCAGCTTAGGGAAGACTAGCTCCCCGGAGACCCAGTACTTC.

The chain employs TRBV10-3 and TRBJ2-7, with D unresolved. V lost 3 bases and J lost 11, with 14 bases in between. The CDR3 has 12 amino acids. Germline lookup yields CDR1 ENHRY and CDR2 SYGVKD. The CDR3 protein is CAISDTAQREYF. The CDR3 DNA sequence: TGTGCCATCAGTGACACGGCCCAACGAGAGTACTTC.

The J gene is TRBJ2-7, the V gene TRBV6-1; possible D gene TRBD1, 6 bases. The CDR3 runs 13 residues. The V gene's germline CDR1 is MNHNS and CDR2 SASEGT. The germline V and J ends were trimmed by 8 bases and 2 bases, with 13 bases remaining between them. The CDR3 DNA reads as TGTGCCAGCTTACCAGCAGGGGCCTACGAGCAGTACTTC. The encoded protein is CASLPAGAYEQYF.

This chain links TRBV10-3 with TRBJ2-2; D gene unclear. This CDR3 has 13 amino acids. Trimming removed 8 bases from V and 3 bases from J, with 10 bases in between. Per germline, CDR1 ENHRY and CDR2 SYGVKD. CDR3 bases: TGTGCCATCGCGGCTAGAGACACCGGGGAGCTGTTTTTT. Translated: CAIAARDTGELFF.

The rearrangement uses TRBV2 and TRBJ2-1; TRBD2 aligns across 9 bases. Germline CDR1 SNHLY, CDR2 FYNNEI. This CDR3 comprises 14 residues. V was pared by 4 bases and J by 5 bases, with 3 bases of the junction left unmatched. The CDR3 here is CASSGLAENNEQFF. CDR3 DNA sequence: TGTGCCAGCAGTGGACTAGCGGAAAACAATGAGCAGTTCTTC.

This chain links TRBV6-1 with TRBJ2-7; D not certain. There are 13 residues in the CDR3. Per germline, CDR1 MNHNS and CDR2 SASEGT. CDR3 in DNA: TGTGCAGCAGGAGAATGGGGTGCCTACGAGCAGTACTTC. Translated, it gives CAAGEWGAYEQYF.

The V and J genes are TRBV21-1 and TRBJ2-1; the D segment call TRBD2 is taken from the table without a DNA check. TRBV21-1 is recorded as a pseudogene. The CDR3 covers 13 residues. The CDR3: CASTGISYNEQFF. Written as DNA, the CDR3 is TGTGCCAGTACGGGGATCTCCTACAATGAGCAGTTCTTC.

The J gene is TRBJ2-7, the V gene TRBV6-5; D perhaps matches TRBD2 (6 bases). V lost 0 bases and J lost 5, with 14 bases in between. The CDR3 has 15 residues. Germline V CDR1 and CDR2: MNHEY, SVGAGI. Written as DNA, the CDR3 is TGTGCCAGCAGTTACTCGGGACTGGCCAGGAACGAGCAGTACTTC. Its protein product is CASSYSGLARNEQYF.

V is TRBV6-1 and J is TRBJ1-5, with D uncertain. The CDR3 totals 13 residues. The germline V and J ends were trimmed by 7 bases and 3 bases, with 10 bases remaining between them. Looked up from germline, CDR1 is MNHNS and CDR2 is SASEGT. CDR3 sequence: CASKTGDNQPQHF. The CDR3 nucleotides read TGTGCCAGCAAGACGGGAGACAATCAGCCCCAGCATTTT.

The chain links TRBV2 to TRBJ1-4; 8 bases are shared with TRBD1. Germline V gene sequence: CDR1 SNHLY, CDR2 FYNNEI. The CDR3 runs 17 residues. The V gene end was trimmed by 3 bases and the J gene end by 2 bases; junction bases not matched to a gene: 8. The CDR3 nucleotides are TGTGCCAGCAGTGAGCGGCAGGGGGCATCGACTAATGAAAAACTGTTTTTT. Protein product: CASSERQGASTNEKLFF. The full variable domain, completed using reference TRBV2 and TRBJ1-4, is EPEVTQTPSHQVTQMGQEVILRCVPISNHLYFYWYRQILGQKVEFLVSFYNNEISEKSEIFDDQFSVERPDGSNFTLKIRSTKLEDSAMYFCASSERQGASTNEKLFFGSGTQLSVL.

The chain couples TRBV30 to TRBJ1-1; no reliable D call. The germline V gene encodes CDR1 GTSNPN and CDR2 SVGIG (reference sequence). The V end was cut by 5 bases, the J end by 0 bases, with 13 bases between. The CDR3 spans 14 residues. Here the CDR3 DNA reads TGTGCCTGGTGCGAGTCTTTCATGAACACTGAAGCTTTCTTT. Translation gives CAWCESFMNTEAFF.